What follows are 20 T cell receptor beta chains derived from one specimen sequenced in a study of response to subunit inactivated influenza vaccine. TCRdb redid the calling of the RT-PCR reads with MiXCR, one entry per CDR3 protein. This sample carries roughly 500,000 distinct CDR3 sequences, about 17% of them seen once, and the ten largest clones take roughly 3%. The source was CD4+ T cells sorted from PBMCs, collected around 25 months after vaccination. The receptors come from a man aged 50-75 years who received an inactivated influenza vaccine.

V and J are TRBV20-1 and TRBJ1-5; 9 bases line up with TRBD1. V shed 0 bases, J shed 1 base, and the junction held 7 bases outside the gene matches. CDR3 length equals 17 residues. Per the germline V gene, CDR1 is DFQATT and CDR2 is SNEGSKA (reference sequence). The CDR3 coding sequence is TGCAGTGCTAGAGAGGGGACAGGGCCGTTGAGCAATCAGCCCCAGCATTTT. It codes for CSAREGTGPLSNQPQHF.

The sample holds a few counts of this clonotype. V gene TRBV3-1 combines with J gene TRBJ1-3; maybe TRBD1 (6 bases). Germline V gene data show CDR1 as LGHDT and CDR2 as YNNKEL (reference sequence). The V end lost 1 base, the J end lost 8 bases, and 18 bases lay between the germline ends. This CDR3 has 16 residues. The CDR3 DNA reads TGTGCCAGCAGCCAAGCACCGGGGGGCCTACGGGACACCATATATTTT. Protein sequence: CASSQAPGGLRDTIYF.

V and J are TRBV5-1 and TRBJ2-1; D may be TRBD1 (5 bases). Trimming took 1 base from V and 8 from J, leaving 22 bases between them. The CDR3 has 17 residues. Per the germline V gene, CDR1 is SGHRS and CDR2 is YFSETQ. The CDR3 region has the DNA TGCGCCAGCAGCTTGCGGTCGGATGACAGTTTCTCTTATGAGCAGTTCTTC. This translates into CASSLRSDDSFSYEQFF. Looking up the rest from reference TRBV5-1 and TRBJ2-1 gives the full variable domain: KAGVTQTPRYLIKTRGQQVTLSCSPISGHRSVSWYQQTPGQGLQFLFEYFSETQRNKGNFPGRFSGRQFSNSRSEMNVSTLELGDSALYLCASSLRSDDSFSYEQFFGPGTRLTVL.

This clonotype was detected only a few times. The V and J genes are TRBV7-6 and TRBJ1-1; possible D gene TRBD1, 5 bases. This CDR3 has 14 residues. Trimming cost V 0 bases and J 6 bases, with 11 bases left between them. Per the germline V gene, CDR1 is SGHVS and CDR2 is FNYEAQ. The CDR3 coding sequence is TGTGCCAGCAGCTTAGCGCTGGGGGTGGCTGAAGCTTTCTTT. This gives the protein CASSLALGVAEAFF.

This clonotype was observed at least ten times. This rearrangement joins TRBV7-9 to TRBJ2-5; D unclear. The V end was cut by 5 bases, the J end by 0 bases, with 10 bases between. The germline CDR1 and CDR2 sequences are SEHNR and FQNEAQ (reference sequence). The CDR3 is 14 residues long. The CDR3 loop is CASSQDLYQETQYF. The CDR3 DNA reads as TGTGCCAGCAGCCAGGACCTGTACCAAGAGACCCAGTACTTC.

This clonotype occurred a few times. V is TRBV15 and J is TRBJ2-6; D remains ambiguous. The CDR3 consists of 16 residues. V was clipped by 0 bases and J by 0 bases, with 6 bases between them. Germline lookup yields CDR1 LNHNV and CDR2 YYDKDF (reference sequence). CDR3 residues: CATSRDPHSGANVLTF. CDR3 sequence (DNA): TGTGCCACCAGCAGAGATCCCCACTCTGGGGCCAACGTCCTGACTTTC.

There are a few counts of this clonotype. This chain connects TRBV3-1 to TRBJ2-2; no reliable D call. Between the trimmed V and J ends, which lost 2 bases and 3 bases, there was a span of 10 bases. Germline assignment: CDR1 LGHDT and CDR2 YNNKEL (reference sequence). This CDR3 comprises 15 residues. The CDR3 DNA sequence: TGTGCCAGCAGCCAAAAGAGTCCTTACACCGGGGAGCTGTTTTTT. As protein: CASSQKSPYTGELFF.

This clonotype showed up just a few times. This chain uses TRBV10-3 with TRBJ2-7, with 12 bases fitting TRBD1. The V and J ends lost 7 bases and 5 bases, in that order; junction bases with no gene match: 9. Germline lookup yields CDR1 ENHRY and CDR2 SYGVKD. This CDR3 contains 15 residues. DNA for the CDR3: TGTGCCATCACTCGGGACAGGGGGCCAAAGGACGAGCAGTACTTC. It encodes CAITRDRGPKDEQYF.

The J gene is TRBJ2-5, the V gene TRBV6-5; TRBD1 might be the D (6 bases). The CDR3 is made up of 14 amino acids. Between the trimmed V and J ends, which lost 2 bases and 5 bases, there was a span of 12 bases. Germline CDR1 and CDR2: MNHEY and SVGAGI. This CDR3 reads CASSYRPQGETQYF. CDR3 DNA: TGTGCCAGCAGTTACAGACCACAGGGTGAGACCCAGTACTTC.

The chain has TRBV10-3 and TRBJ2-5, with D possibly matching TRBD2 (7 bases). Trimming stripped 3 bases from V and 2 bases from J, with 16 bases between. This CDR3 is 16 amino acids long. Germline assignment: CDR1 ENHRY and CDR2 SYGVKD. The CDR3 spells CAISDAGKGGQETQYF. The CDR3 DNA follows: TGTGCCATCAGTGACGCTGGAAAGGGGGGGCAAGAGACCCAGTACTTC.

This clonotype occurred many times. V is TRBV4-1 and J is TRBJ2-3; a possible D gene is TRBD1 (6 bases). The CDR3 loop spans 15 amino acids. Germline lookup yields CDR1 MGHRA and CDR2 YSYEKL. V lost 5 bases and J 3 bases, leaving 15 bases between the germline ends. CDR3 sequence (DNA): TGCGCCAGCAGCGGCCAACAGGGTGTGACAGATACGCAGTATTTT. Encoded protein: CASSGQQGVTDTQYF.

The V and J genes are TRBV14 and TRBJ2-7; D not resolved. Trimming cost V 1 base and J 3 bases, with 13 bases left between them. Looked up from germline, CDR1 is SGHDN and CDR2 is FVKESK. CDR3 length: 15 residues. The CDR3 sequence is CASSQGFGRDYEQYF. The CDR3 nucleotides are TGTGCCAGCAGCCAAGGCTTCGGCCGAGACTACGAGCAGTACTTC.

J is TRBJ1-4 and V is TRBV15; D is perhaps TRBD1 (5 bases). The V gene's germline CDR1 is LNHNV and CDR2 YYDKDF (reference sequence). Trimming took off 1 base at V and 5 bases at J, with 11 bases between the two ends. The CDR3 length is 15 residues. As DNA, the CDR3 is TGTGCCACCAGCAGAGTCGGGGCGGGAAATGAAAAACTGTTTTTT. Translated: CATSRVGAGNEKLFF.

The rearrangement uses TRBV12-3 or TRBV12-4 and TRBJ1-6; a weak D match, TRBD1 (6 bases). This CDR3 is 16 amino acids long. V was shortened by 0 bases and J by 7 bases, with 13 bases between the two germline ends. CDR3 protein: CASSLAGGGVNSPLHF. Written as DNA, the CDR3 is TGTGCCAGCAGTTTAGCCGGGGGCGGTGTCAATTCACCCCTCCACTTT.

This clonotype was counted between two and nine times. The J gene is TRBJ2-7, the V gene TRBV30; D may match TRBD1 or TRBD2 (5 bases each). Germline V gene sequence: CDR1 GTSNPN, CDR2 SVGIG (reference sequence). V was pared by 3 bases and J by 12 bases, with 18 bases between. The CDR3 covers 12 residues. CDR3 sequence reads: CAWSATARDPYF. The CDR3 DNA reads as TGTGCCTGGAGCGCAACGGCCCGGGACCCGTACTTC.

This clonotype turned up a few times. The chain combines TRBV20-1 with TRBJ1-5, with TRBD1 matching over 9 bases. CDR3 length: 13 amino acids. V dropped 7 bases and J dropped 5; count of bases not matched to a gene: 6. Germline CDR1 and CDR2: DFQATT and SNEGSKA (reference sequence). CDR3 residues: CSVGQGYDQPQHF. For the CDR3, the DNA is TGCAGTGTGGGACAGGGCTACGATCAGCCCCAGCATTTT.

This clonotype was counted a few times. In nucleotides, the CDR3 is TGTGCCAGCATCCGGACAGGGGCCACTGAAGCTTTCTTT. Protein: CASIRTGATEAFF. The chain couples TRBV12-3 or TRBV12-4 to TRBJ1-1; TRBD1 matches at 9 bases. This CDR3 spans 13 amino acids. The V segment lost 7 bases and the J segment 4 bases; nucleotides outside the gene matches: 4.

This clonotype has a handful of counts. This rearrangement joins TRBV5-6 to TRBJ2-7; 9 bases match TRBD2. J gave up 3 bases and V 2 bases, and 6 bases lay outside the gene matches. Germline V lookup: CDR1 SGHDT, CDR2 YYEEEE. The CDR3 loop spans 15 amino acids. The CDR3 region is CASSFLSSGNYEQYF. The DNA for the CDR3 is TGTGCCAGCAGCTTTCTGTCTAGCGGGAACTACGAGCAGTACTTC.

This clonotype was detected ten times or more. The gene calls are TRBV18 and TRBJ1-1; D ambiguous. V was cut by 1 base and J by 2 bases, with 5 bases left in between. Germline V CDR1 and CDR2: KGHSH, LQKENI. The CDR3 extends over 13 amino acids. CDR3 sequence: CASSPQVNTEAFF. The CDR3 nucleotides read TGTGCCAGCTCACCACAGGTTAACACTGAAGCTTTCTTT.

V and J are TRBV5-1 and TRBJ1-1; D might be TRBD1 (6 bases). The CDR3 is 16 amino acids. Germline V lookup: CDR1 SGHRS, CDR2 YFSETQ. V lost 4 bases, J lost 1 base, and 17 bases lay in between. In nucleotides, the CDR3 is TGCGCCAGCAGCACAGGATTTGGGGGCAAGAACACTGAAGCTTTCTTT. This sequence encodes CASSTGFGGKNTEAFF.